Given below is one T cell receptor beta chain in context. This CDR3 is 12 amino acids long. The germline gives CDR1 DFQATT, CDR2 SNEGSKA (reference sequence). V was clipped by 2 bases and J by 4 bases, with 8 bases between them. The data are from a study of patients and donors after allogeneic stem cell transplantation. Each CDR3 protein is one row after TCRdb ran MiXCR on the RT-PCR reads. The data hold more than 850,000 distinct CDR3 sequences, with under 20% observed a single time. The sample comprised blood, either unsorted or a sorted T cell fraction (not recorded which). The chain links TRBV20-1 to TRBJ1-1; a possible D gene is TRBD1 (5 bases). The sequence was collected from a human donor who was either an allogeneic HSCT recipient or a stem cell or donor lymphocyte infusion donor (not recorded which). It is not recorded whose cells these are; they may come from a transplant donor. The CDR3 here is CSARLRGTEAFF. The CDR3 bases are TGCAGTGCTAGACTGAGGGGCACTGAAGCTTTCTTT.